This is a list of T cell receptor beta chains from one sample in a study of CD8+ T cells in alopecia areata. The protocol was immunoSEQ multiplex PCR, while the TCRdb copy is restricted to in-frame clones and leaves out a portion. The sample records around 140,000 clones, approximately 51% being singletons. The source material was CD4+ T cells sorted from blood, sampled at week 0. The receptor set was obtained from a human donor with alopecia areata. Each CDR3 is given with its conserved first and last residue. D genes are given only for firm matches. Some rows mark clone size as missing; the rest say once, few, many or name a class of expanded clone.

. TRBJ2-7 TRBV27 . TGTGCCAGCAGTTATTCAAGAAACTACGAGCAGTACTTC CASSYSRNYEQYF
. TRBJ2-3 TRBV30 . TGTGCCTGGAGTGAACAGGCCACAGATACGCAGTATTTT CAWSEQATDTQYF
. TRBJ1-1 TRBV5-6 . TGTGCCAGCAGCTTTCCGGGGAAACGGAACACTGAAGCTTTCTTT CASSFPGKRNTEAFF
few TRBJ1-1 TRBV29-1 . TGCAGCGTCGGACGACAAGACACTGAAGCTTTCTTT CSVGRQDTEAFF
. TRBJ2-1 TRBV5-4 TRBD1 TGTGCCCGTGCTGGACAGGGGTATGCTGAGCAGTTCTTC CARAGQGYAEQFF
. TRBJ2-1 TRBV29-1 . TGCAGCGTTGATGACGGATTCTCTTACAATGAGCAGTTCTTC CSVDDGFSYNEQFF
. TRBJ1-5 TRBV9 . TGTGCCAGCAGCCAAACAGGGCACAATCAGCCCCAGCATTTT CASSQTGHNQPQHF
few TRBJ2-2 TRBV7-9 . TGTGCCAGCAGCCCGCAGGGGGGAAGTGGGACCGGGGAGCTGTTTTTT CASSPQGGSGTGELFF
. TRBJ2-5 TRBV5-6 . TGTGCCAGCAGCCCTCGATCGGAAGAGACCCAGTACTTC CASSPRSEETQYF
. TRBJ2-2 TRBV29-1 . TGCAGCGCCCGAGCCCCCACCGGGGAGCTGTTTTTT CSARAPTGELFF
. TRBJ2-1 TRBV11-2 . TGTGCCAGCAGCGGGAAGGCTGACAATGAGCAGTTCTTC CASSGKADNEQFF
few TRBJ2-7 TRBV6-5 . TGTGCCAGCAGCCCAGGGCACTCCTACGAGCAGTACTTC CASSPGHSYEQYF
few TRBJ2-5 TRBV29-1 TRBD2 TGCAGCGTGACCACTAGCGGAGGATACCAAGAGACCCAGTACTTC CSVTTSGGYQETQYF
. TRBJ2-6 TRBV4-2 TRBD1 TGTGCCAGCAGCCAAGATAGCAGGGGGTTCGCTGGGGCCAACGTCCTGACTTTC CASSQDSRGFAGANVLTF
. TRBJ1-3 TRBV30 . TGTGCCTGGAGTGTACGGGGTGGTCTCTCTGGAAACACCATATATTTT CAWSVRGGLSGNTIYF
. TRBJ2-5 TRBV29-1 TRBD1 TGCAGCGTTACCACGGACAGGTTGCTTGGGGAGACCCAGTACTTC CSVTTDRLLGETQYF
. TRBJ2-5 TRBV30 TRBD2 TGTGCCTGCCACTCCCGGGGAGGGCTGGGGTCGTACCAAGAGACCCAGTACTTC CACHSRGGLGSYQETQYF
. TRBJ2-1 TRBV20-1 . TGCAGTGCCCTAGGCAATGAGCAGTTCTTC CSALGNEQFF
few TRBJ2-5 TRBV5-1 . TGCGCCAGCCAGCAAACTGTGGCGGGATCCCAAGAGACCCAGTACTTC CASQQTVAGSQETQYF
. TRBJ1-3 TRBV30 . TGTGCCTGGAGTGTCACGGTCCTCTCTGGAAACACCATATATTTT CAWSVTVLSGNTIYF
. TRBJ2-2 TRBV5-1 . TGCGCCAGCAGCTTGGTATTAGCGGATACCGGGGAGCTGTTTTTT CASSLVLADTGELFF
. TRBJ2-3 TRBV10-3 . TGTGCCATCCGAAACTCCACAGATACGCAGTATTTT CAIRNSTDTQYF
. TRBJ2-1 TRBV4-2 TRBD2 TGTGCCAGCAGCACCAGCGGGACCGGAAATGAGCAGTTCTTC CASSTSGTGNEQFF
few TRBJ2-5 TRBV27 TRBD2 TGTGCCAGCAGTTTACTAGCGGGACGGACCCAGTACTTC CASSLLAGRTQYF
few TRBJ1-2 TRBV5-1 . TGCGCCAGCAGTGGTGGGGGAGGAAACTATGGCTACACCTTC CASSGGGGNYGYTF
few TRBJ1-1 TRBV29-1 . TGCAGCGCCTACGGGTTGGGGAACACTGAAGCTTTCTTT CSAYGLGNTEAFF
few TRBJ2-1 TRBV28 TRBD2 TGTGCCAGCCTCGAGAGCGGGAGGGCCGTGAATGAGCAGTTCTTC CASLESGRAVNEQFF
. TRBJ2-5 TRBV5-1 . TGCGCCAGCAGCTATAATGCCCGACAGGGAGGCGAGACCCAGTACTTC CASSYNARQGGETQYF
. TRBJ2-7 TRBV2 . TGTGCCAGCAGTGGAGCGCGAGGGATCTACGAGCAGTACTTC CASSGARGIYEQYF
few TRBJ2-2 TRBV7-9 . TGTGCCAGCAGTCCCGGTGGCCGAACGGGCACCGGGGAGCTGTTTTTT CASSPGGRTGTGELFF
few TRBJ2-7 TRBV7-2 . TGTGCCAGCAGCCCCCCCTTTGACGGGTTCTCCTACGAGCAGTACTTC CASSPPFDGFSYEQYF
few TRBJ1-4 TRBV29-1 . TGCAGCGTTCGAGATGAGGGGACTAATGAAAAACTGTTTTTT CSVRDEGTNEKLFF
. TRBJ1-3 TRBV5-1 . TGCGCCAGCAGCTTTGACACTGGAAACACCATATATTTT CASSFDTGNTIYF
. TRBJ1-2 TRBV30 . TGTGCCTGGAGTTTGGGGGGCTATGGCTACACCTTC CAWSLGGYGYTF
. TRBJ1-2 TRBV30 . TGTGCCTGGATTGGAGGGACCTATGGCTACACCTTC CAWIGGTYGYTF
. TRBJ1-5 TRBV27 . TGTGCCAGCAGCTCAGGGATGAACGGTCAGCCCCAGCATTTT CASSSGMNGQPQHF
once TRBJ2-3 TRBV29-1 TRBD1 TGCAGCGTTGAAGGTCCGGGACAGGCGACAGATACGCAGTATTTT CSVEGPGQATDTQYF
. TRBJ1-5 TRBV19 . TGTGCCAGTAGTATAGGGGGGGCGCCGGGCAATCAGCCCCAGCATTTT CASSIGGAPGNQPQHF
few TRBJ2-5 TRBV23-1 TRBD2 TGCGCCAGCAGTCAATCGCCCTGGGTAGGACTAGCGTGGTCGATGGAGACCCAGTACTTC CASSQSPWVGLAWSMETQYF
few TRBJ2-1 TRBV18 TRBD2 TGTGCCAGCTCACCAGGGGGACTAGCGGGGTACAATGAGCAGTTCTTC CASSPGGLAGYNEQFF
. TRBJ1-1 TRBV4-1 . TGCGCCAGCAGCCAAGTCACAAACGAGAACACTGAAGCTTTCTTT CASSQVTNENTEAFF
once TRBJ1-5 TRBV30 . TGTGCCTGGAGTGTACGATGGAATCAGCCCCAGCATTTT CAWSVRWNQPQHF
. TRBJ2-3 TRBV6-1 TRBD1 TGTGCCAGCAGGCCGGGACAGGGAGTCGCAGATACGCAGTATTTT CASRPGQGVADTQYF
. TRBJ1-2 TRBV6-1 . TGTGCCAGCAAAAGTGGACCGAACTATGGCTACACCTTC CASKSGPNYGYTF
few TRBJ2-3 TRBV5-1 . TGCGCCAGCAGCTCACCCGGTGAAGATACGCAGTATTTT CASSSPGEDTQYF
few TRBJ2-7 TRBV6-5 . TGTGCCAGCAGTTACAGGCAGGGCTACGAGCAGTACTTC CASSYRQGYEQYF
. TRBJ2-7 TRBV30 TRBD1 TGTGCCTGGAGTGGAGGGACAGGTTCCTCCTACGAGCAGTACTTC CAWSGGTGSSYEQYF
few TRBJ2-5 TRBV25-1 . TGTGCCAGCAGCGGCGTCGTCGAGGGGTTCCAGTACTTC CASSGVVEGFQYF
. TRBJ2-7 TRBV5-1 . TGCGCCAGCAGCTTTGGCTGGGGTGCGGACTCCTACGAGCAGTACTTC CASSFGWGADSYEQYF
. TRBJ2-4 TRBV5-1 . TGCGCCAGCAGCTTGGGGGGAAAAGAAAACATTCAGTACTTC CASSLGGKENIQYF
few TRBJ1-1 TRBV29-1 . TGCAGCGTTGTGGACAGGAACACTGAAGCTTTCTTT CSVVDRNTEAFF
once TRBJ2-1 TRBV29-1 . TGCAGCGTTGAAGATGGGCACAACAGACGAATAAATGAGCAGTTCTTC CSVEDGHNRRINEQFF
few TRBJ2-5 TRBV29-1 . TGCAGCGTTGCAGGGACGCAAGAGACCCAGTACTTC CSVAGTQETQYF
few TRBJ2-2 TRBV5-8 . TGTGCCAGCAGCTTCCTAAGGGGATACACCGGGGAGCTGTTTTTT CASSFLRGYTGELFF
. TRBJ2-3 TRBV2 TRBD2 TGTGCCAGCAGTGGACTAGCGGGACGCACAGATACGCAGTATTTT CASSGLAGRTDTQYF